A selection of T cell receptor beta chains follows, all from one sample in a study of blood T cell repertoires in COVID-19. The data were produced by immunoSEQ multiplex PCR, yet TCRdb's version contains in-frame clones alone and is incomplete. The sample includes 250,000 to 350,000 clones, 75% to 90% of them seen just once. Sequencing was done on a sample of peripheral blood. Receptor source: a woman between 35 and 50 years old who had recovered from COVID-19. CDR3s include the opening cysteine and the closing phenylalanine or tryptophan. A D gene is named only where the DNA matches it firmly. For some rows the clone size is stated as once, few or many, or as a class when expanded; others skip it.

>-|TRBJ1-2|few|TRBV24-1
TGTGCCACCAGTGAAACAGCTAACTATGGCTACACCTTC
CATSETANYGYTF
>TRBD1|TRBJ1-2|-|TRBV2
TGTGCCAGCAACCAAGGGACAGCGATTAACTATGGCTACACCTTC
CASNQGTAINYGYTF
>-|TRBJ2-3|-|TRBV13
TGTGCCAGCAGCTTCTTCGGGGATACGCAGTATTTT
CASSFFGDTQYF
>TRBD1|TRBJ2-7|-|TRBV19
TGTGCCAGTAGTACAGAGCCGGGACAGGGCCCCTACGAGCAGTACTTC
CASSTEPGQGPYEQYF
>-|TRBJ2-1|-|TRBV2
TGTGCCAGCAGCTCACTAGAGGGCAATGAGCAGTTCTTC
CASSSLEGNEQFF
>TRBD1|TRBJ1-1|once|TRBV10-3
TGTGCCATCAGTGCGGACAGGGAGACTGAAGCTTTCTTT
CAISADRETEAFF
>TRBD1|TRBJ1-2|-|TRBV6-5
TGTGCCAGCAGACCCCGTTACCAGGGGGATGGCTACACCTTC
CASRPRYQGDGYTF
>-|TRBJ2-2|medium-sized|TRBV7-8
TGTGCCAGCAGCTGGGGACACTTGAACACCGGGGAGCTGTTTTTT
CASSWGHLNTGELFF
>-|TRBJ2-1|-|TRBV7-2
TGTGCCAGCAGCTTAGGACTAGAGGTAGTAAATGAGCAGTTCTTC
CASSLGLEVVNEQFF
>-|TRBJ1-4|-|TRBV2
TGTGCCAGCTCAGGGCCTAATGAAAAACTGTTTTTT
CASSGPNEKLFF
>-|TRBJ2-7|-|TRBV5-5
TGTGCCAGCAGCCTGGCGGGACACTTCTACGAGCAGTACTTC
CASSLAGHFYEQYF
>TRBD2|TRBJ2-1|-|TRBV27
TGTGCCAGCAGCCCTGGGACTAGCGGAACTGAGCAGTTCTTC
CASSPGTSGTEQFF
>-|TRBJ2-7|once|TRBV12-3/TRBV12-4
TGTGCCAGCAGTTTGGGGGCGGCCTACGAGCAGTACTTC
CASSLGAAYEQYF
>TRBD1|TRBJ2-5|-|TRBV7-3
TGTGCCAGCAGCTTATCGCCGGGACAGGGTCAAGAGACCCAGTACTTC
CASSLSPGQGQETQYF
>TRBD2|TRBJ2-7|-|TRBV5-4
TGTGCCAGCAGCGGACTAGCGGGAGGGGGCGAGCAGTACTTC
CASSGLAGGGEQYF
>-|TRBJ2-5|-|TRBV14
TGTGCCAGCAGCCACCCGACGACAGGTGGGGAGACCCAGTACTTC
CASSHPTTGGETQYF
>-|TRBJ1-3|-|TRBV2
TGTGCCAGCAGTGAGAGGGTGTCAGTCTCTGGAAACACCATATATTTT
CASSERVSVSGNTIYF
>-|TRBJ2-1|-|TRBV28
TGTGCCAGCAGTTTAACGCGGCCTCAGTTCTTC
CASSLTRPQFF
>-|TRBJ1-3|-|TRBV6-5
TGTGCCAGCAGTTTGGGGACAACTGGAAACACCATATATTTT
CASSLGTTGNTIYF
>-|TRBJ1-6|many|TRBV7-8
TGTGCCAGCAGCCCAATGAGGGGACAAAATAATTCACCCCTCCACTTT
CASSPMRGQNNSPLHF
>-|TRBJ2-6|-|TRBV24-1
TGTGCCACCAGTGATCGGTCGGGCTCTGGGGCCAACGTCCTGACTTTC
CATSDRSGSGANVLTF
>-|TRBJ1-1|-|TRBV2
TGTGCCAGCAGGAGGGACACAGTTGGCACTGAAGCTTTCTTT
CASRRDTVGTEAFF
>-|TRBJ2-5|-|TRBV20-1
TGCAGTGCTAGTGTCAGGGCGGCGGTGGGAGAGACCCAGTACTTC
CSASVRAAVGETQYF
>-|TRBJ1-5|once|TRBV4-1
TGCGCCAGCAGCCAAGACGGCGACACGCATAGCAATCAGCCCCAGCATTTT
CASSQDGDTHSNQPQHF
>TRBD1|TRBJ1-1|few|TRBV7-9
TGTGCCAGCAGCTTAGTAGGGGGCACCCCTGAAGCTTTCTTT
CASSLVGGTPEAFF
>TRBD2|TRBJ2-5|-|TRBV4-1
TGCGCCAGCAGCCTCCTTCTAGCGGGAGAGGAGAAGACCCAGTACTTC
CASSLLLAGEEKTQYF
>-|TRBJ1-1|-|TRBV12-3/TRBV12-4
TGTGCCAGCAGTTTAGTGAGCACTGAAGCTTTCTTT
CASSLVSTEAFF
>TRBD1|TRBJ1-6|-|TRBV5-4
TGTGCCAGCAGCTCGACAGGGAATGGGTCACCCCTCCACTTT
CASSSTGNGSPLHF
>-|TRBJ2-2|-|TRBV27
TGTGCCACTCTGAACACCGGGGAGCTGTTTTTT
CATLNTGELFF
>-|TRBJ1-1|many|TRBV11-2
TGTGCCAGCAGCTTACAGGGAGGGGAAACTGAAGCTTTCTTT
CASSLQGGETEAFF
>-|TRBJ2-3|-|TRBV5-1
TGCGCCAGCAGACCTCAACAGGGTACTGGGGATACGCAGTATTTT
CASRPQQGTGDTQYF
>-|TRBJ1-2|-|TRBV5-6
TGTGCCAGCAGCTTCTCTGGGCGCGGCTACACCTTC
CASSFSGRGYTF
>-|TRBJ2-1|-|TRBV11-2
TGTGCCAGCAGCCCCACCGGGGATGGTGAGCAGTTCTTC
CASSPTGDGEQFF
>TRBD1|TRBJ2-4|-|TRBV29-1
TGCAGCGTTGCGTATGGACAGGGTAGGGACATTCAGTACTTC
CSVAYGQGRDIQYF
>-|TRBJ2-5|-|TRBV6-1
TGTGCCAGCAGTGAACGAGAACGGGAGACCCAGTACTTC
CASSERERETQYF
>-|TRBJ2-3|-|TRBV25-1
TGTGCCATCGAGGGCGGCTTAGATACGCAGTATTTT
CAIEGGLDTQYF
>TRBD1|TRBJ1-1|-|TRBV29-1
TGCAGCGTTGAGTCGGCAGGGGGGAACACTGAAGCTTTCTTT
CSVESAGGNTEAFF
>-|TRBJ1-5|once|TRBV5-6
TGTGCCAGCAGCTTCGGCAGGGGCAATCAGCCCCAGCATTTT
CASSFGRGNQPQHF
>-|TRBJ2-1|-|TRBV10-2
TGCGCCAGCAGTGAGCAGGGTCTGAATCCCTACAATGAGCAGTTCTTC
CASSEQGLNPYNEQFF
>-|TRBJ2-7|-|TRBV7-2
TGTGCCAGCAGCTTCCCCACGAGCTCCTACGAGCAGTACTTC
CASSFPTSSYEQYF
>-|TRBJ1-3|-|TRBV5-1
TGCGCCAGCAGCTCCATGGGGGGGGCGAGCTCTGGAAACACCATATATTTT
CASSSMGGASSGNTIYF
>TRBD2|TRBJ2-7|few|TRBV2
TGTGCCAGCAGTGTTTCATCTAGCGGCTCCTACGAGCAGTACTTC
CASSVSSSGSYEQYF
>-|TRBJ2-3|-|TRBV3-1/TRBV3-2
TGTGCCAGCAGCCAAGATTCCAGAACAGATACGCAGTATTTT
CASSQDSRTDTQYF
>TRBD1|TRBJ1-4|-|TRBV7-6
TGTGCCAGCAGCCTTGAGAGGGGGACAGAAACTAATGAAAAACTGTTTTTT
CASSLERGTETNEKLFF
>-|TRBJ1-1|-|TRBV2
TGTGCCAGCAGTCCTGACAGAACAAACACTGAAGCTTTCTTT
CASSPDRTNTEAFF
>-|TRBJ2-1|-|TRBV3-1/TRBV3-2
TGTGCCAGCAGCCAAGACCTAGCGACGTCCTACAATGAGCAGTTCTTC
CASSQDLATSYNEQFF
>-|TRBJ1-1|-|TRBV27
TGTGCCAGCAGCCAACACCGGAACACTGAAGCTTTCTTT
CASSQHRNTEAFF
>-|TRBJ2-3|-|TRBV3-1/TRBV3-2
TGTGCCAGCAGCCAAGTATGGACTAGCACAGATACGCAGTATTTT
CASSQVWTSTDTQYF
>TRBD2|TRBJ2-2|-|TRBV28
TGTGCCAGCAGTTCGATGCGGGAGGGCCCGAACACCGGGGAGCTGTTTTTT
CASSSMREGPNTGELFF
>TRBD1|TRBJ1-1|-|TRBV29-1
TGCAGCGGGGGAGACAGGGTGGGCGTCGCTGAAGCTTTCTTT
CSGGDRVGVAEAFF
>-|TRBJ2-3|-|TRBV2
TGTGCCAGCAGTAGCGGCTACACAGATACGCAGTATTTT
CASSSGYTDTQYF
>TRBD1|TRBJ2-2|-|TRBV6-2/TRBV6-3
TGTGCCAGCAGTGTCCGGGACAGACTTACCGGGGAGCTGTTTTTT
CASSVRDRLTGELFF
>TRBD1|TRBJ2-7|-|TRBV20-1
TGCAGTCCGGGACAGGGAGGGGAGCAGTACTTC
CSPGQGGEQYF
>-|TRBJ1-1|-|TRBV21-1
-
CASSLRKVGGGTEAFF
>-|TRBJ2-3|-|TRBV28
TGTGCCAGTGTTGGGGGGGCCACAGATACGCAGTATTTT
CASVGGATDTQYF
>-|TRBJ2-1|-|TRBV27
TGTGCCAGCAGCCAACGGCCTAGTTACAATGAGCAGTTCTTC
CASSQRPSYNEQFF